Following are 9 T cell receptor beta chains from one sample sequenced in a study of CD8 T cells in Susac syndrome (dated by TCRdb to between 2017 and 2020). The library was prepared using the immunoSEQ multiplex PCR assay. RNA was extracted using the RNeasy kit, and about 0.5 to 1 ug of the RNA was reverse transcribed with random hexamers. TCRdb reprocessing: public reads trimmed at Q25 with fastp, clones called with MiXCR, in-frame beta chains kept. Each record represents a unique CDR3 protein, reported with the most common genes and DNA among its rows. The sample contains fewer than 200,000 distinct CDR3 sequences, 85% to 95% of them found a single time. Roughly 0.16% of the sample lies in the top ten. Sequencing used CD8+ T cells from PBMCs. These receptors were collected from a human donor with multiple sclerosis.

J is TRBJ1-5 and V is TRBV12-3 or TRBV12-4; D possibly corresponds to TRBD1 (5 bases). Trimming removed 5 bases at V and 10 bases at J, with 15 bases between. This CDR3 is built from 13 residues. CDR3 DNA sequence: TGTGCCAGCAGTCTACAGGCGGTTCAACCCCAGCATTTT. Residues: CASSLQAVQPQHF.

The chain joins TRBV5-1 to TRBJ1-5, with D unclear. V lost 1 base, J lost 1 base, and 12 bases lay in between. Germline CDR1 and CDR2: SGHRS and YFSETQ. CDR3 length equals 16 residues. CDR3 DNA sequence: TGCGCCAGCAGCTTGAAGTCCCAATACAGCAATCAGCCCCAGCATTTT. As protein: CASSLKSQYSNQPQHF.

V and J are TRBV5-1 and TRBJ2-5; tentatively, D is TRBD2 (5 bases). The CDR3 consists of 15 residues. The ends were cut back, 1 base at V and 1 base at J, with 11 bases in the middle. Germline CDR1 and CDR2: SGHRS and YFSETQ. The CDR3 nucleotides are TGCGCCAGCAGCTTGCGGGGAGCCCTCCAAGAGACCCAGTACTTC. Amino acid sequence: CASSLRGALQETQYF.

The gene calls are TRBV28 and TRBJ2-2; D is possibly TRBD2 (5 bases). V dropped 8 bases and J dropped 7 bases, with 17 bases sitting between them. The CDR3 covers 14 residues. Per the germline V gene, CDR1 is MDHEN and CDR2 is SYDVKM. CDR3 nucleotides: TGTGCCAGCCGGGGTCTGGGAAATATCGGGGAGCTGTTTTTT. Protein sequence: CASRGLGNIGELFF.

Notes on this clonotype: An end of the junction does not agree with germline; a read error may underlie this. This sequence joins TRBV29-1 and TRBJ2-7; 15 nucleotides match TRBD2. The CDR3 consists of 12 residues. CDR1 is SQVTM and CDR2 is ANQGSEA in the germline V gene. CDR3 bases: TGCAGCGTTTGGACTAGCGGGAGGGTAATTCTCTTC. Its protein product is CSVWTSGRVILF.

The chain is built from TRBV20-1 and TRBJ2-1; 7 bases match TRBD2. CDR3 length: 14 residues. From germline, CDR1 is DFQATT and CDR2 SNEGSKA (reference sequence). V shed 6 bases, J shed 9 bases, and the junction held 14 bases outside the gene matches. In DNA, the CDR3 is TGCAGTGCCTCCGGACTAGATAGTGGCCTTGAGCAGTTCTTC. It codes for CSASGLDSGLEQFF.

V usage is TRBV6-1 and J usage is TRBJ2-2; 10 bases map to TRBD2. After removal of 10 bases from V and 6 bases from J, the junction contained 20 bases not matched to a gene. This CDR3 is built from 18 residues. From germline, CDR1 is MNHNS and CDR2 SASEGT. The CDR3 DNA reads TGTGCCACTACTGGCACTAGCGGGATGGGCGGGATCCCCGGGGAGCTGTTTTTT. Protein product: CATTGTSGMGGIPGELFF.

V is TRBV29-1 and J is TRBJ1-1; TRBD1 aligns across 7 bases. The J segment lost 3 bases and the V segment lost 6 bases, leaving 4 bases of the junction unmatched. Per the germline V gene, CDR1 is SQVTM and CDR2 is ANQGSEA. The CDR3 is made up of 12 amino acids. CDR3 coding DNA: TGCAGCGTCCGACAGGGCTACACTGAAGCTTTCTTT. Protein sequence: CSVRQGYTEAFF.

The chain joins TRBV7-6 to TRBJ2-7, with TRBD2 matching 7 bases. The germline V gene encodes CDR1 SGHVS and CDR2 FNYEAQ. The length of the CDR3 is 14 residues. V was pared by 1 base and J by 0 bases, with 0 bases of the junction left unmatched. The CDR3 sequence is CASSLERDSYEQYF. In nucleotides, the CDR3 is TGTGCCAGCAGCTTAGAGCGGGACTCCTACGAGCAGTACTTC.